This TCR beta chain comes out of a study of cytomegalovirus exposure and HLA in healthy donors (dated by TCRdb to about 2017). Background on the whole study: According to an earlier analysis of 550 to 750 of the donors, about 179 million T cells yielded some 110 million unique TCR beta sequences and 276 Gb of sequence data. An early release covering over 500 HLA-typed donors comprised roughly 300 gigabases of sequencing data and approximately 80 million unique TCR sequences. Of the 300 to 500 genotyped donors, 70% to 90% were placed in the genetic ancestry cluster associated with self-reported Caucasian donors. The study was designed to test whether signatures of past pathogen exposure could be identified by cataloging public T cell receptors. The study used immunosequencing to profile the T cell repertoires of several hundred subjects and linked those repertoires to cytomegalovirus serostatus. Along with the approximately 670-subject first cohort, a separate validation cohort of 120 different subjects was used. To predict cytomegalovirus infection status, the study brought together high-throughput TCR immunosequencing, statistical association of individual TCRs with disease status, and machine learning. A later analysis re-analyzed previously published TCR beta repertoires from roughly 600 donors and added high-resolution HLA genotyping to study TCR occurrence patterns. Rather than drawing on any new phenotypic data, the later analysis identified candidate immune exposures from TCR beta sequences and the way those sequences occurred across donors. An earlier analysis of some 500 of the donors applied high-throughput TCR beta sequencing to assess whether each TCR beta V gene segment acted as functional or pseudogenic. Donor age, sex, ethnicity and CMV serostatus were compiled together with the repertoire data. In a later genetic analysis, genome-wide SNP genotypes for about 55% of the roughly 700 donors were used, and that subset was treated as a discovery cohort. All discovery cohort repertoires had been generated using a single sequencing platform. HLA typing included class I and class II loci at four-digit resolution. Typing coverage differed by locus: A, B, C, DRB1 and DQB1 were typed in about 620-630 donors, DQA1 in roughly 500, DPA1 in some 600, and DPB1 in just under 480. Several DR-DQ haplotypes were treated as single units for association and clustering because of strong linkage in the cohort. Across approximately 420 genotyped donors of the cohort, an average of roughly 250,000 unique TCR beta nucleotide sequences per donor were sequenced, and roughly 20% of those sequences were non-productive.

Germline trimming: 2 bases from V, 13 bases from J; junction bases outside gene matches: 5. Taken from cysteine to phenylalanine, the CDR3 has 13 residues. The kept DNA is CDR3 alone, 39 bases in frame from the first base. The germline V gene sets CDR1 to SGHTA and CDR2 to FQGTGA. What the research found in general, with its limitations: For the cohort, immune exposure information was limited to CMV serostatus. Specific HLA alleles were associated with 16,951 TCR beta sequences at a false discovery rate of 0.05 in a later analysis. The authors suggested that the approach could potentially be extended to other disease states and immunological phenotypes. In both the original and validation cohorts, the classifier was reported to diagnose cytomegalovirus status with high specificity and sensitivity. The study gave a list of 150 to 200 TCR beta chains associated with cytomegalovirus. Because counts were too low, roughly 16 rarely observed V segments, including chromosome 9 orphons, were excluded from the earlier analysis of some 590 of the donors. Because HLA typing was unavailable for some donors at each locus, only the typed subset was used in association tests. An association between a missense DCLRE1C variant and V-gene and J-gene trimming of TCR beta chains was found in a later genetic analysis and replicated in an independent cohort. Sequencing depth was assumed to be roughly uniform across donors in the presence/absence analyses, though that assumption may not hold. A cluster of highly shared sequence variants was judged likely to be a technical artifact of the sequencing pipeline. A later analysis found that HLA-associated TCR beta chains were more clonally expanded and had lower generation probabilities than equally common non-associated chains. Assigning TCR associations to individual alleles was difficult when HLA alleles, especially DR and DQ, strongly co-occurred. In a later analysis, the rate of TCR association differed among HLA loci, with DRB1 alleles having the most associated TCRs and HLA-C alleles having the fewest. According to a later analysis, most CMV-associated TCR beta chains appeared to be HLA-restricted, and the HLA associations seemed to be driven largely by CMV exposure. Because the 87-base-pair reads could not distinguish some IMGT-functional V segments, including TRBV6-2 and TRBV6-3, those segments were excluded. Several of the top co-occurrence clusters appeared to be linked to parvovirus B19, influenza, CMV and Epstein-Barr virus, according to a later analysis. A further reported finding was that TCR beta sequences accurately predicted the HLA-A and HLA-B alleles for most subjects in the first cohort. Only TCR beta chains were sequenced in this cohort, and the absence of alpha or paired-chain data limited detectable features. Three of the identified cytomegalovirus-associated TCR beta chains were confirmed in vitro to be specific for cytomegalovirus antigens. An earlier analysis of approximately 570 of the donors showed that most TCR beta V segments appeared in productive rearrangements either about 90% or about 30% of the time, which broadly matched IMGT annotations. According to a later genetic analysis, donors in an Asian-associated ancestry cluster had fewer N-insertions in productive TCRs than the approximately 690-donor mean. Across donors, most TCR sequences were observed very rarely, whereas some public TCRs were present in many individuals. Correlated functional status among segregating V segments might be attributable to linkage disequilibrium, but an unknown experimental factor could not be ruled out.

In total, approximately 690 healthy bone marrow donors made up the cohort. All cohort members were sampled while nominally healthy, although unrecorded immune exposures were likely present. The donor tested CMV seronegative, placing the donor among the 350 or so seronegative members of the cohort. Every donor gave a peripheral blood sample, and the peripheral blood mononuclear cells from that sample were used for TCR beta sequencing. Genomic DNA extraction from the blood cell samples was performed with the Qiagen DNeasy Blood Extraction Kit. Receptor amplification or capture employed the immunoSEQ multiplex PCR assay. The multiplex PCR relied on a mix of 60 forward primers for TCR Vbeta segments and 13 reverse primers for TCR Jbeta segments. The CDR3 region of rearranged TCR beta genes was amplified from genomic DNA by a multiplex PCR assay. The Illumina HiSeq System was used to sequence the amplified TCR beta libraries as 87-base-pair reads. The paper's data handling went like this. In a later analysis, tens of millions of unique TCR beta chains were counted across the 690 or so repertoires, and around 10 million of these chains were shared by at least two donors. Raw reads were error-corrected and collapsed into unique sequences by a nearest-neighbor algorithm in which closely related sequences were merged to remove PCR and sequencing errors. CDR3 sequences were aligned to IMGT reference sequences to assign V, D and J gene segments. For a sequence to be retained, at least a six-nucleotide match to both a V gene segment and a J gene segment was required. Rearrangements were called productive when the CDR3 lacked stop codons and stayed in frame with V and J; all others were non-productive. CDR3 was defined by IMGT convention, running from the second conserved V-encoded cysteine to the conserved J-encoded phenylalanine. The earlier analysis of approximately 500 of the donors excluded sequences that lacked an unambiguous match to a single V gene segment. In an earlier analysis of 587 of the donors, V segments were called functional above 56.7% productive rearrangements and were called segregating when the between-donor standard deviation exceeded 5%. A statistical classification framework was developed to diagnose cytomegalovirus status using the catalog of TCR beta chain sequences. A later analysis assigned V and J genes by comparing TCR nucleotide sequences with IMGT/GENE-DB human TR gene sequences. A later analysis assigned CDR3 sequences and most-parsimonious VDJ recombination scenarios with the TCRdist pipeline. A later analysis defined each TCR beta chain by its CDR3 amino acid sequence plus V-gene family, and excluded reads lacking a unique V-gene family. In a later analysis, around 650 highly shared, low-generation-probability nucleotide sequences were removed to address suspected cross-contamination and a sequencing artifact. A later analysis calculated a clonal expansion index for each public chain from normalized within-repertoire ranks of inferred template counts. A later analysis computed generation probabilities with a VDJ recombination model fitted to out-of-frame rearrangements, and checked the results against IGoR. Hypergeometric tests were used in a later analysis to score TCR-TCR, TCR-HLA and TCR-CMV co-occurrence, with a repertoire-size bias correction applied to the TCR pairs. False discovery rates were estimated in a later analysis by permuting HLA or CMV assignments 20 times. A later analysis grouped co-occurring TCRs with DBSCAN, adding TCRdist sequence similarity when clustering within HLA-allele-positive subsets. Co-occurrence clustering excluded repertoires with fewer than 30,000 or more than 120,000 public chains, plus five with anomalous nucleotide sharing. Entries here come from immuneACCESS through TCRdb and include only in-frame sequences with V and J called. Some clones fail to appear in such tables; in the studies checked, an unresolved V gene covers under half of the shortfall, and the cause of the remainder is unknown. The D gene and trimming were derived from the DNA, and the V and J assignments and clone size from that table. The sample table lists 280,000 or so clones, around 90% of them with a count of one. Of the sample, 2% to 3% is held by the ten largest clones.

As for this clone: It has no known antigen specificity. Base qualities were left out, and no much larger clone turns up one base away.

The V and J segments used are TRBV7-3 and TRBJ2-1, with 10 bases in between that match TRBD2. The specimen was PBMCs. The TCR sequence derives from a woman aged 18 to 35 in good health and CMV-seronegative. Read as DNA, the sequence is TGTGCCAGCAGCTTAGGGCTAGCGGGGGAACAGTTCTTC. Its coded protein is CASSLGLAGEQFF.